One and the same sample provided the 24 T cell receptor beta chains below, sequenced in a study of CD4 T cells in relation to SARS-CoV-2 and coronaviruses (dated by TCRdb to about 2021). The library was made by the immunoSEQ multiplex PCR assay. The clones in this table, taken by TCRdb from immuneACCESS, are in-frame only. Not every clone is retained; where verified, under half of the shortfall comes from an unresolved V gene, and the cause of the rest is unknown. Counted in this sample were tens of thousands of clones; roughly nine tenths of them appeared once. The top ten clonotypes cover about 0.4% of the sample. Sequences were obtained from naive CD4+ T cells from PBMCs. The cell subset or site label of this sample denotes: naive CD4+ T cells isolated by negative enrichment. The receptors derive from an adult with COVID-19.

The chain recombines TRBV6-1 with TRBJ2-7; maybe TRBD1 (7 bases). The CDR3 is 15 amino acids. From germline, CDR1 is MNHNS and CDR2 SASEGT. Trimming stripped 3 bases from V and 2 bases from J, with 14 bases between. CDR3 in amino acids: CASSEGGQLTYEQYF. The CDR3 DNA is TGTGCCAGCAGTGAGGGGGGACAGCTGACCTACGAGCAGTACTTC.

This chain connects TRBV6-5 to TRBJ1-2; D perhaps matches TRBD1 (5 bases). This CDR3 has 13 amino acids. CDR1 and CDR2 (germline): MNHEY, SVGAGI. V was pared by 10 bases and J by 2 bases, with 14 bases between. DNA of the CDR3: TGTGCCACCACCAGGGAACGGAACTATGGCTACACCTTC. Translation gives CATTRERNYGYTF.

CDR3: CASSLPLGGLAGDLHEQYF. DNA of the CDR3: TGTGCCAGCAGTCTTCCCCTTGGGGGACTAGCGGGAGACCTCCACGAGCAGTACTTC. This sequence joins TRBV28 and TRBJ2-7, with TRBD2 identical over 14 bases. V lost 5 bases to trimming and J lost 5 bases; unmatched junction nucleotides: 17. There are 19 residues in the CDR3. The V gene's germline CDR1 is MDHEN and CDR2 SYDVKM.

This chain links TRBV18 with TRBJ1-1, with TRBD1 matching over 7 bases. This CDR3 is built from 19 residues. V shed 2 bases and J 0 bases; nucleotides not matched to a gene: 15. Germline V gives CDR1 KGHSH, CDR2 LQKENI. CDR3 nucleotide sequence: TGTGCCAGCTCACCAAGGTTTGTAGGGACAGCAAAATTGAACACTGAAGCTTTCTTT. Encoded protein: CASSPRFVGTAKLNTEAFF.

This clone has a handful of counts. V is TRBV19 and J is TRBJ1-5, with D uncertain. The V end lost 3 bases, the J end lost 4 bases, and 10 bases lay between the germline ends. Germline V gives CDR1 LNHDA, CDR2 SQIVND (reference sequence). The CDR3 is 14 amino acids. The CDR3 DNA sequence: TGTGCCAGTAGTATTGGCCGGATGAATCAGCCCCAGCATTTT. It encodes CASSIGRMNQPQHF.

For the CDR3, the DNA is TGCGCCAGCAGCTTCTTGGCAGCCCCCTACGAGCAGTACTTC. Translating gives CASSFLAAPYEQYF. The V call is TRBV5-1, the J call TRBJ2-7, with D unclear. Between the trimmed V and J ends, which lost 2 bases and 2 bases, there was a span of 11 bases. Germline V gene data show CDR1 as SGHRS and CDR2 as YFSETQ. The CDR3 spans 14 residues. The whole variable domain, filled in from reference TRBV5-1 and TRBJ2-7, reads KAGVTQTPRYLIKTRGQQVTLSCSPISGHRSVSWYQQTPGQGLQFLFEYFSETQRNKGNFPGRFSGRQFSNSRSEMNVSTLELGDSALYLCASSFLAAPYEQYFGPGTRLTVT.

In its sample, this clone was seen a few times. The genes are TRBV5-4 and TRBJ1-1; D is unresolved. V shed 0 bases and J shed 2 bases, with 5 bases lying between them. The CDR3 runs to 13 residues. The germline V gene encodes CDR1 SGHNT and CDR2 YYREEE (reference sequence). CDR3 protein: CASSLGKNTEAFF. The CDR3 nucleotides read TGTGCCAGCAGCTTGGGCAAAAACACTGAAGCTTTCTTT.

J is TRBJ2-7 and V is TRBV7-2, with D maybe TRBD2 (7 bases). V was clipped by 1 base and J by 3 bases, with 10 bases between them. The germline V gene encodes CDR1 SGHTA and CDR2 FQGNSA. This CDR3 contains 14 residues. The DNA for the CDR3 is TGTGCCAGCAGCTTAGTGGGGGGGCTCTACGAGCAGTACTTC. Its translation is CASSLVGGLYEQYF.

This chain connects TRBV3-1 (or the pseudogene TRBV3-2) to TRBJ2-5; no firm D call. The length of the CDR3 is 11 residues. V lost 5 bases to trimming and J lost 5 bases, with 6 bases between them. Germline loops: CDR1 LGHDT, CDR2 YNNKEL (reference sequence). The CDR3 sequence is CASSTVETQYF. The CDR3 region has the DNA TGTGCCAGCAGCACCGTTGAGACCCAGTACTTC.

V usage is TRBV7-3 and J usage is TRBJ1-1; 8 bases match TRBD1. Germline V gives CDR1 SGHTA, CDR2 FQGTGA. This CDR3 has 14 amino acids. The trim removed 3 bases at V and 2 bases at J, leaving 2 bases unmatched. CDR3 coding DNA: TGTGCCAGCAGCTTTGGACAGGGCAACACTGAAGCTTTCTTT. This encodes CASSFGQGNTEAFF.

V usage is TRBV24-1 and J usage is TRBJ2-5; 10 positions agree with TRBD2. This CDR3 has 15 amino acids. CDR1 and CDR2 (germline): KGHDR, SFDVKD. The V gene end was trimmed by 7 bases and the J gene end by 3 bases; junction bases not matched to a gene: 7. CDR3 bases: TGTGCCACCAGAGACGGCACTAGCGGGGAAGAGACCCAGTACTTC. Its translation: CATRDGTSGEETQYF.

This chain links TRBV2 with TRBJ1-2; D gene unclear. The germline gives CDR1 SNHLY, CDR2 FYNNEI. V lost 7 bases and J lost 0, with 15 bases in between. CDR3 length: 15 residues. The CDR3 here is CASILEGRANYGYTF. DNA of the CDR3: TGTGCCAGCATATTAGAGGGCAGAGCTAACTATGGCTACACCTTC.

The CDR3, as DNA: TGTGCCAGCAGCACATCCCTCCGGGATAACACAGATACGCAGTATTTT. It codes for CASSTSLRDNTDTQYF. The rearrangement joins TRBV6-2 or TRBV6-3 to TRBJ2-3, with D perhaps matching TRBD2 (5 bases). Germline V gene lookup returns CDR1 MNHEY and CDR2 SVGEGT. The CDR3 spans 16 residues. The V and J ends lost 6 bases and 2 bases respectively, with 18 bases between them.

This sequence joins TRBV7-9 and TRBJ1-1, with D perhaps TRBD1 (6 bases). The germline CDR1 and CDR2 sequences are SEHNR and FQNEAQ (reference sequence). With 3 bases removed from V and 3 bases from J, the gap between germline ends came to 14 bases. CDR3 length equals 15 residues. The CDR3 DNA reads as TGTGCCAGCAGCTTCTTTGGAAGGGGGGACACTGAAGCTTTCTTT. Its translation: CASSFFGRGDTEAFF.

This chain connects TRBV28 to TRBJ2-5; 12 nucleotides match TRBD2. Germline-derived CDR1 and CDR2 are MDHEN and SYDVKM. The V and J ends lost 4 bases and 5 bases, in that order; junction bases with no gene match: 14. The CDR3 covers 18 residues. The CDR3 DNA reads TGTGCCAGCAGTTCGAAACGACTAGCGGGAGTGATAGGCGAGACCCAGTACTTC. Amino acid sequence: CASSSKRLAGVIGETQYF.

The chain has TRBV19 and TRBJ2-5, with D maybe TRBD2 (7 bases). This CDR3 region has 15 residues. The germline gives CDR1 LNHDA, CDR2 SQIVND (reference sequence). V shed 6 bases and J shed 4 bases, with 18 bases lying between them. The CDR3: CASSQGGGLRETQYF. The CDR3 DNA follows: TGTGCCAGTAGCCAAGGCGGGGGCCTAAGAGAGACCCAGTACTTC.

This clone was counted a single time. The chain links TRBV6-6 to TRBJ2-1; 9 nucleotides align to TRBD2. Germline assignment: CDR1 MNHNY and CDR2 SVGAGI (reference sequence). The V and J ends lost 5 bases and 1 base, in that order; junction bases with no gene match: 9. The length of the CDR3 is 17 residues. The CDR3 sequence: CASSHRLAVHSYNEQFF. The CDR3 DNA reads as TGTGCCAGCAGTCACCGACTAGCGGTTCATTCCTACAATGAGCAGTTCTTC.

J is TRBJ2-3 and V is TRBV7-8; 7 bases fit TRBD2. The CDR3 spans 18 residues. V lost 5 bases, J lost 2 bases, and 16 bases stayed unmatched. Germline assignment: CDR1 SGHVS and CDR2 FQNEAQ. As DNA, the CDR3 is TGTGCCAGCAGCCAAAAACGTCGTGGGAGGGCCAACACAGATACGCAGTATTTT. It encodes CASSQKRRGRANTDTQYF. The variable domain in full, completed from reference TRBV7-8 and TRBJ2-3, reads GAGVSQSPRYKVAKRGQDVALRCDPISGHVSLFWYQQALGQGPEFLTYFQNEAQLDKSGLPSDRFFAERPEGSVSTLKIQRTQQEDSAVYLCASSQKRRGRANTDTQYFGPGTRLTVL.

The chain carries TRBV13 and TRBJ2-3; 10 bases map to TRBD1. This CDR3 is built from 17 residues. Germline trimming cut 4 bases from V and 4 bases from J; bases unmatched to any gene: 11. The V gene's germline CDR1 is PRHDT and CDR2 FYEKMQ (reference sequence). The chain's CDR3 is CASSWSTGGISSDTQYF. CDR3 bases: TGTGCCAGCAGCTGGTCGACAGGGGGCATTTCATCAGATACGCAGTATTTT.

The chain has TRBV30 and TRBJ2-2; D gene ambiguous. V was trimmed by 4 bases and J by 8 bases, leaving 5 bases between them. Germline CDR1 and CDR2: GTSNPN and SVGIG (reference sequence). CDR3 length equals 10 residues. In nucleotides, the CDR3 is TGTGCCTGGAAAGGGGGGGAGCTGTTTTTT. This codes for CAWKGGELFF.

The chain is built from TRBV6-1 and TRBJ1-5, with TRBD1 matching over 10 bases. Germline-derived CDR1 and CDR2 are MNHNS and SASEGT. V lost 2 bases, J lost 5 bases, and 12 bases stayed unmatched. The CDR3 consists of 18 residues. The CDR3 sequence is CASSEKGQGSPTDQPQHF. In DNA, the CDR3 is TGTGCCAGCAGTGAAAAGGGACAGGGGTCCCCAACTGATCAGCCCCAGCATTTT.

The table lists this clone with a count of one. This chain uses TRBV2 with TRBJ2-5, with TRBD2 as a possible D gene (5 bases). The germline V and J ends were trimmed by 5 bases and 2 bases, with 15 bases remaining between them. This CDR3 is built from 15 residues. CDR1 is SNHLY, CDR2 FYNNEI, per germline. In DNA form, the CDR3 reads TGTGCCAGCAGTCGGTGGAGGAAACGACAAGAGACCCAGTACTTC. Its translation: CASSRWRKRQETQYF.

The chain is built from TRBV2 and TRBJ2-2; 7 nucleotides match TRBD1. V was pared by 5 bases and J by 6 bases, with 3 bases of the junction left unmatched. The CDR3 runs to 13 residues. Germline loops: CDR1 SNHLY, CDR2 FYNNEI. The CDR3, as DNA: TGTGCCAGCAGTACTACAGGGGCCGGGGAGCTGTTTTTT. This encodes CASSTTGAGELFF.

This clone was counted a single time. The chain couples TRBV10-2 to TRBJ1-6; D might be TRBD1 (6 bases). The CDR3 has 17 amino acids. Trimming removed 6 bases from V and 0 bases from J, with 15 bases in between. CDR1 WSHSY and CDR2 SAAADI come from the germline V gene. Here the CDR3 DNA reads TGCGCCAGCAGAGACCGGGACATGAGCTCCTATAATTCACCCCTCCACTTT. This encodes CASRDRDMSSYNSPLHF.